Each of the 5 T cell receptor beta chains below was sequenced from the same sample in a study of T-cell memory formation after mild COVID-19 (dated by TCRdb to 2020 to 2022). Libraries were made using 5' RACE. The instrument was an Illumina NovaSeq 6000. TCRdb applied fastp at Q25 and MiXCR to the public reads, then kept only in-frame beta chains. CDR3 protein duplicates are merged, each entry listing the most common genes and DNA. Present in this sample are almost 550,000 distinct CDR3 sequences, roughly 22% of which were seen just once. About 12% of the sample is taken by the ten largest. Sample: PBMCs or a T cell subset sorted from them (not recorded which). The receptors come from an adult woman who had mild COVID-19 (a few samples of this study predate the infection). The sample titles of this study are shuffled in the database, so cell type and time point are left out; the donor was told from shared clones.

The rearrangement links TRBV4-2 to TRBJ2-7; TRBD1 matches 8 bases. CDR3 size: 14 residues. In germline, CDR1 is LGHNA, CDR2 YNFKEQ. With V trimmed by 4 bases and J by 5 bases, 7 bases remained unmatched. The CDR3 sequence: CASSPRTGKDEQYF. CDR3 bases: TGTGCCAGCAGCCCAAGGACAGGGAAGGACGAGCAGTACTTC.

The rearrangement joins TRBV3-1 to TRBJ2-7; 12 bases align to TRBD1. This CDR3 has 15 residues. Unmatched junction bases numbered 7, after V lost 5 bases and J lost 5 bases. Looked up from germline, CDR1 is LGHDT and CDR2 is YNNKEL (reference sequence). The DNA of the CDR3 is TGTGCCAGCAGCGCCTCCGGGACAGGGGGCCACGAGCAGTACTTC. This gives the protein CASSASGTGGHEQYF.

A few counts support this clonotype. The chain joins TRBV29-1 to TRBJ1-2; maybe TRBD1 (5 bases). The CDR3 runs to 14 residues. Germline lookup yields CDR1 SQVTM and CDR2 ANQGSEA. Trimming cost V 1 base and J 2 bases, with 11 bases left between them. The CDR3 protein is CSVEGQGGNYGYTF. The CDR3 DNA is TGCAGCGTTGAAGGGCAGGGTGGCAACTATGGCTACACCTTC.

This clonotype appeared a few times. V is TRBV7-9 and J is TRBJ1-4, with TRBD1 matching 8 bases. Trimming took 2 bases from V and 8 from J; bases not matched to a gene: 7. There are 15 residues in the CDR3. Germline values: CDR1 SEHNR, CDR2 FQNEAQ (reference sequence). Here the CDR3 reads CASSLWTGSDEKLFF. The CDR3 coding sequence is TGTGCCAGCAGCTTATGGACAGGGTCAGACGAAAAACTGTTTTTT.

The V and J genes are TRBV5-1 and TRBJ2-7, with D possibly matching TRBD2 (5 bases). The V end was cut by 0 bases, the J end by 0 bases, with 13 bases between. The CDR3 extends over 16 amino acids. Looked up from germline, CDR1 is SGHRS and CDR2 is YFSETQ. The CDR3 reads CASSLAPGGSSYEQYF. DNA for the CDR3: TGCGCCAGCAGCTTGGCCCCAGGTGGGAGCTCCTACGAGCAGTACTTC.